This record concerns one T cell receptor beta chain sequence. The target of this receptor is not known. Per-base qualities were not stored, and no clone one base away is much larger. The data were taken from a study of CD8 T cells in ankylosing spondylitis (dated by TCRdb to about 2017). Notes on the research overall: The study set out to find disease-linked TCR variants by profiling T cell receptor beta repertoires in ankylosing spondylitis patients and healthy donors. In total, the full study cohort was made up of 110 or so healthy donors and some 26 ankylosing spondylitis patients. Peripheral blood was sampled, and synovial fluid was additionally collected from ankylosing spondylitis patients.

Sequenced on an Illumina HiSeq 2500. Quantitative 5'-RACE with molecular barcodes was the method used to prepare the TCR beta libraries. The authors' analysis ran thus. Disease-linked TCR variants were identified with a new computational method built on a probabilistic model of VDJ rearrangement. TCRdb passed the public sequencing reads through fastp at Q25 and MiXCR, retaining productive beta sequences. Every entry covers one CDR3 protein and lists the most common genes and DNA from its rows. These V and J calls rely on TCRdb rather than the paper's analysis. The sample table lists 230,000 or so distinct CDR3 sequences, about 20% of them with a count of one. More than 25% of the sample comes from the top ten. Overall results and qualifications from the work: In peripheral blood, the disease-linked clones were found at relatively low frequencies and had a CD8+ phenotype. The disease-linked clones were reported to be significantly enriched in matched synovial fluid samples from ankylosing spondylitis patients. Some motif variants had previously been reported in the synovial fluid and blood of reactive arthritis patients, which suggests shared mechanisms of disease initiation. Blood from ankylosing spondylitis patients appeared to be characterized by a TCR beta motif made up of about 8 highly homologous amino acid variants.

V is trimmed back by 5 bases and J by 0 bases, and the junction contains 6 bases that no gene match accounts for. Looking up the germline V gene yields CDR1 SGHVS and CDR2 FNYEAQ. The CDR3 numbers 18 residues from cysteine through phenylalanine. Kept here is only the CDR3 DNA, which spans 54 bases and is read in frame from base 1. The TCR originated in a male donor with ankylosing spondylitis or in good health (not recorded which). Sequenced input: blood, either unsorted or a sorted T cell fraction (not recorded which). The chain links TRBV7-6 with TRBJ2-1; TRBD2 matches 14 bases in the middle. The base sequence is TGTGCCAGCAGCCGGACTAGCGGGAGGACTAGCTCCTACAATGAGCAGTTCTTC. Its amino acids are CASSRTSGRTSSYNEQFF.